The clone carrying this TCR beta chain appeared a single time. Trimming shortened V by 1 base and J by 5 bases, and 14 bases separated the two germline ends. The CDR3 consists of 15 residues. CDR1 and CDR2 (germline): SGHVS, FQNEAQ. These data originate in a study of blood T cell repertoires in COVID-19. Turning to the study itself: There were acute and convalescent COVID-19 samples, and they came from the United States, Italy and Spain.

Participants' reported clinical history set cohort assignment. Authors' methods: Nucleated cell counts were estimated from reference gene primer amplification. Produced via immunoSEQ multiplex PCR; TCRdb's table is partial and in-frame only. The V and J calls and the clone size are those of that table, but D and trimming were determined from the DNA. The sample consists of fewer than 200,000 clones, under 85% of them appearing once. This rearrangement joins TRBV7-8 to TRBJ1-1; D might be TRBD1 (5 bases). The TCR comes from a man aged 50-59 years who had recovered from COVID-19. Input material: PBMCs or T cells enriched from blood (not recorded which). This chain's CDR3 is CASSLGYLRGTEAFF. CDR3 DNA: TGTGCCAGCAGCTTAGGTTACTTGCGGGGGACTGAAGCTTTCTTT.